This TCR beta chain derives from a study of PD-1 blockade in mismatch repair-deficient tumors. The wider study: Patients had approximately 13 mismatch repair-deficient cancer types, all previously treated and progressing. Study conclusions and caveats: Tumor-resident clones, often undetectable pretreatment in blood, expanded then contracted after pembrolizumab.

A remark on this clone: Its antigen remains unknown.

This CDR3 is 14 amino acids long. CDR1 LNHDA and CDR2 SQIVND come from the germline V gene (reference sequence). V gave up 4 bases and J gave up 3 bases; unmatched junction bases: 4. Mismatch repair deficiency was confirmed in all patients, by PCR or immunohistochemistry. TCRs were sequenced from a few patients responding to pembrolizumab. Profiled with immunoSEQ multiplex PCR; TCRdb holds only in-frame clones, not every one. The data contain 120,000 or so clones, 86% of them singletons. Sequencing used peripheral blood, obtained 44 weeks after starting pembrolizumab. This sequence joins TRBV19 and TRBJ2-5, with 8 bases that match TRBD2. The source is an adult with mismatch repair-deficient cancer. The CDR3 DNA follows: TGTGCCAGTAGTACGACTAGCGCGAAAGAGACCCAGTACTTC. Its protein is CASSTTSAKETQYF. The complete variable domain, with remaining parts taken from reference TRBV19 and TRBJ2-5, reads DGGITQSPKYLFRKEGQNVTLSCEQNLNHDAMYWYRQDPGQGLRLIYYSQIVNDFQKGDIAEGYSVSREKKESFPLTVTSAQKNPTAFYLCASSTTSAKETQYFGPGTRLLVL.